This T cell receptor (beta chain) came from a study of response to subunit inactivated influenza vaccine. General observations from the study: After each seasonal influenza vaccination, few new T cells are recruited, the authors suggested.

This clonotype was seen only a few times. What it binds is not known. This CDR3 is built from 14 residues. Germline V gene data show CDR1 as MDHEN and CDR2 as SYDVKM. The V and J ends lost 1 base and 6 bases respectively, with 13 bases between them. TCRdb itself ran the RT-PCR reads through MiXCR, one entry per CDR3 protein. The top ten hold approximately 12% of the sample, which has about 520,000 distinct CDR3 sequences, roughly 9.7% seen once. The starting material was PBMCs from blood, obtained roughly 48 days after vaccination. This clonotype was sampled from a man in his fifties or sixties who received an inactivated influenza vaccine. The chain combines TRBV28 with TRBJ2-7; possibly TRBD2 for D (5 bases). CDR3 DNA sequence: TGTGCCAGCAGTTTATTGACACTAGTAGGCGAGCAGTACTTC. Its translation is CASSLLTLVGEQYF.